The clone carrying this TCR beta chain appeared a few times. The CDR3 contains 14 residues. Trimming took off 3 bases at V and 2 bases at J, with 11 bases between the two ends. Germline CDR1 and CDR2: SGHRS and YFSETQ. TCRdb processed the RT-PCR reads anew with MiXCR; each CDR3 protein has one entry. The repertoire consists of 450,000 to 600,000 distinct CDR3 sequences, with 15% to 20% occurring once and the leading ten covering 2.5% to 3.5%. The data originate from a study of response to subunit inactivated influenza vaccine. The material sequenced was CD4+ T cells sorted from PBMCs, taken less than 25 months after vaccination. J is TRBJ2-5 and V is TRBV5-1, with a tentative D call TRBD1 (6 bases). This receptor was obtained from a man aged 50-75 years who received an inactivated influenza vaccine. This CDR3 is CASSSGQQQETQYF. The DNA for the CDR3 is TGCGCCAGCAGCTCCGGACAGCAGCAAGAGACCCAGTACTTC.